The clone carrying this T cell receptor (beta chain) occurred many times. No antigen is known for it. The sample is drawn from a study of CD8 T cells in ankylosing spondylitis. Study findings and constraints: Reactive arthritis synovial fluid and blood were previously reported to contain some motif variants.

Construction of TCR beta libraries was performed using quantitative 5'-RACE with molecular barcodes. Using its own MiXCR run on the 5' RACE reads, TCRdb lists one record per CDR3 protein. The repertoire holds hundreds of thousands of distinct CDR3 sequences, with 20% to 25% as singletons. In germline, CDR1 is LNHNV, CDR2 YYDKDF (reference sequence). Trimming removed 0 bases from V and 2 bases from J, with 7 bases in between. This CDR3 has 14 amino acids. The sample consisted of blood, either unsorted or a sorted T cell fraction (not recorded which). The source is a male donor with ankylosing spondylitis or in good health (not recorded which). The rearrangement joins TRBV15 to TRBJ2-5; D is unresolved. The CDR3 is CATSREATQETQYF. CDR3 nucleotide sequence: TGTGCCACCAGCAGAGAGGCTACTCAAGAGACCCAGTACTTC.